These 17 T cell receptor beta chains came from one sample sequenced in a study of CD8+CD57+ T cells in acquired aplastic anemia (dated by TCRdb to 2016 to 2019). Sequencing relied on an Illumina HiSeq 2000. Profiling of TCR beta VDJ combinations and CDR3 sequences used genomic DNA as the template. Through fastp at Q25 and MiXCR, TCRdb rebuilt clones from the public reads, retaining in-frame beta chains. Each CDR3 protein appears once, grouped with its most common genes and DNA. This sample is represented by about 180,000 distinct CDR3 sequences; roughly three fifths of them were singletons. Together, the top ten hold under 45% of the sample. Patients chosen for sequencing had shown expansion of CD8+CD57+ cells by flow cytometry. Material for sequencing was sorted CD4+, CD8+, or CD8+CD57+ T cells (not recorded which) from PBMCs. These receptors all come from a human donor with aplastic anemia.

Turning to this clonotype: One end of the junction does not line up with germline, which may come from a read error. This rearrangement joins TRBV7-6 to TRBJ2-3; 8 positions match TRBD2. This CDR3 comprises 16 residues. The germline gives CDR1 SGHVS, CDR2 FNYEAQ. The CDR3 protein is CASSSSFSGDTDTQYF. The DNA for the CDR3 is TGCGCCAGCAGCTCCTCCTTTAGCGGGGACACAGATACGCAGTATTTT.

The chain is built from TRBV11-2 and TRBJ2-1, with a weak D call TRBD2 (5 bases). The CDR3 has 14 amino acids. The V gene lost 1 base and the J gene lost 3 bases, with 7 bases spanning the gap. Per the germline V gene, CDR1 is SGHAT and CDR2 is FQNNGV. CDR3 DNA: TGTGCCAGCAGCTTAGTGGGGAGCTACAATGAGCAGTTCTTC. As protein: CASSLVGSYNEQFF. Filled out from reference TRBV11-2 and TRBJ2-1, the complete variable domain reads EAGVAQSPRYKIIEKRQSVAFWCNPISGHATLYWYQQILGQGPKLLIQFQNNGVVDDSQLPKDRFSAERLKGVDSTLKIQPAKLEDSAVYLCASSLVGSYNEQFFGPGTRLTVL.

The V gene is TRBV25-1, the J gene TRBJ1-2; D not certain. Germline assignment: CDR1 MGHDK and CDR2 SYGVNS. Trimming took off 7 bases at V and 7 bases at J, with 13 bases between the two ends. This CDR3 region has 12 residues. CDR3 amino acids: CASNSWALGYTF. For the CDR3, the DNA is TGTGCCAGCAATAGTTGGGCGCTTGGCTACACCTTC.

The gene calls are TRBV20-1 and TRBJ2-7; TRBD2 might be the D (6 bases). In germline, CDR1 is DFQATT, CDR2 SNEGSKA (reference sequence). The CDR3 is 14 amino acids. The V end lost 1 base, the J end lost 2 bases, and 12 bases lay between the germline ends. The CDR3, as DNA: TGCAGTGCTAGAGGGCGGGGCGCGGCCTACGAGCAGTACTTC. This sequence encodes CSARGRGAAYEQYF.

The rearrangement joins TRBV7-9 to TRBJ2-2; TRBD2 aligns across 8 bases. The ends lost 5 bases at V and 7 bases at J; junction bases unmatched: 12. Germline V gives CDR1 SEHNR, CDR2 FQNEAQ (reference sequence). The CDR3 is 16 residues long. The CDR3 DNA is TGTGCCAGCAGCCTCGGGACTAGTGGAAGAGGCGGGGAGCTGTTTTTT. Its protein is CASSLGTSGRGGELFF. The full variable domain, in which reference TRBV7-9 and TRBJ2-2 provide the parts outside the CDR3, is DTGVSQNPRHKITKRGQNVTFRCDPISEHNRLYWYRQTLGQGPEFLTYFQNEAQLEKSRLLSDRFSAERPKGSFSTLEIQRTEQGDSAMYLCASSLGTSGRGGELFFGEGSRLTVL.

This clonotype was seen many times. The chain uses TRBV20-1 and TRBJ1-2, with D hard to call. This CDR3 is 13 amino acids long. V shed 3 bases and J shed 5 bases, with 13 bases lying between them. Germline CDR1 is DFQATT and CDR2 is SNEGSKA (reference sequence). The CDR3 spells CSASVPLGYGYTF. CDR3 coding DNA: TGCAGTGCTAGCGTACCGCTTGGGTATGGCTACACCTTC.

This clonotype came up once. This chain uses TRBV20-1 with TRBJ2-1, with TRBD2 matching over 7 bases. Trimming cost V 8 bases and J 5 bases; bases outside gene matches: 9. CDR1 is DFQATT and CDR2 is SNEGSKA in the germline V gene (reference sequence). The CDR3 runs to 13 residues. The CDR3 coding sequence is TGCAGTAGGCCCCCGCTAGCGGACAATGAGCAGTTCTTC. Translation: CSRPPLADNEQFF.

The chain combines TRBV7-9 with TRBJ2-6; the match to TRBD1 covers 11 bases. The CDR3 totals 15 residues. V was pared by 10 bases and J by 2 bases, with 4 bases of the junction left unmatched. Per germline, CDR1 SEHNR and CDR2 FQNEAQ (reference sequence). The CDR3 nucleotides read TGTGCCACACGGACAGGGGGCGCTGGGGCCAACGTCCTGACTTTC. Its translation: CATRTGGAGANVLTF.

This clonotype has more than one count but fewer than ten. V is TRBV2 and J is TRBJ2-1; D uncertain. V lost 6 bases, J lost 6 bases, and 12 bases lay in between. Germline values: CDR1 SNHLY, CDR2 FYNNEI. This CDR3 contains 13 residues. DNA of the CDR3: TGTGCCAGCAGGTCTAGGTTGGCCAATGAGCAGTTCTTC. It translates to CASRSRLANEQFF.

The chain combines TRBV10-3 with TRBJ1-2; D unresolved. V lost 8 bases to trimming and J lost 4 bases, with 14 bases between them. Germline V gene sequence: CDR1 ENHRY, CDR2 SYGVKD. The CDR3 spans 13 residues. This CDR3 is CAISEGGGYGYTF. As DNA, the CDR3 is TGTGCCATCTCAGAGGGAGGCGGCTATGGCTACACCTTC.

This chain joins TRBV14 and TRBJ2-5, with D possibly matching TRBD2 (7 bases). With 4 bases removed from V and 1 base from J, the gap between germline ends came to 13 bases. CDR3 length equals 15 residues. Germline V gives CDR1 SGHDN, CDR2 FVKESK. The CDR3 protein is CASSRVGGAQETQYF. As DNA, the CDR3 is TGTGCCAGCAGCCGAGTTGGGGGGGCCCAAGAGACCCAGTACTTC.

This clonotype has more than one count but fewer than ten. The V gene is TRBV7-9, the J gene TRBJ2-3, with 7 bases identical to TRBD2. CDR3 length: 16 amino acids. V was pared by 7 bases and J by 0 bases, with 10 bases of the junction left unmatched. Germline assignment: CDR1 SEHNR and CDR2 FQNEAQ (reference sequence). CDR3 sequence reads: CASTLPGRESTDTQYF. The CDR3, as DNA: TGTGCCAGCACCCTACCAGGGCGGGAGAGCACAGATACGCAGTATTTT.

V and J are TRBV20-1 and TRBJ2-7, with 8 bases lining up with TRBD2. Germline lookup yields CDR1 DFQATT and CDR2 SNEGSKA (reference sequence). V lost 0 bases, J lost 3 bases, and 7 bases stayed unmatched. The CDR3 is 15 amino acids. Written as DNA, the CDR3 is TGCAGTGCTAGAGACCCGAGCGGGAGCGACTACGAGCAGTACTTC. Amino acid sequence: CSARDPSGSDYEQYF.

Many counts were recorded for this clonotype. This chain uses TRBV5-4 with TRBJ2-3, with D perhaps TRBD2 (5 bases). Germline V gives CDR1 SGHNT, CDR2 YYREEE (reference sequence). The V gene lost 5 bases and the J gene lost 6 bases, with 7 bases spanning the gap. The CDR3 runs to 11 residues. The CDR3, as DNA: TGTGCCAGCAGACAGCGGGATACGCAGTATTTT. This sequence encodes CASRQRDTQYF. The whole variable domain, remainder taken from reference TRBV5-4 and TRBJ2-3, is ETGVTQSPTHLIKTRGQQVTLRCSSQSGHNTVSWYQQALGQGPQFIFQYYREEENGRGNFPPRFSGLQFPNYSSELNVNALELDDSALYLCASRQRDTQYFGPGTRLTVL.

This chain joins TRBV12-3 or TRBV12-4 and TRBJ2-1, with 9 bases lining up with TRBD1. This CDR3 has 16 amino acids. The V segment lost 6 bases and the J segment 5 bases; nucleotides outside the gene matches: 11. Here the CDR3 DNA reads TGTGCCAGCAGGATGGGACAGGGCTGGAGGAACAATGAGCAGTTCTTC. This encodes CASRMGQGWRNNEQFF.

The V and J genes are TRBV10-3 and TRBJ1-2, with a possible D match to TRBD1 (6 bases). Trimming removed 7 bases at V and 6 bases at J, with 15 bases between. The CDR3 contains 13 residues. Germline loops: CDR1 ENHRY, CDR2 SYGVKD. CDR3 sequence reads: CAITARDTDGYTF. The DNA for the CDR3 is TGTGCCATCACCGCGCGGGACACAGATGGCTACACCTTC.

This sequence joins TRBV4-2 and TRBJ1-4; perhaps TRBD1 as D (6 bases). Germline-derived CDR1 and CDR2 are LGHNA and YNFKEQ. The CDR3 extends over 17 amino acids. V dropped 4 bases and J dropped 0 bases, with 15 bases sitting between them. CDR3 nucleotides: TGTGCCAGCAGCCCGGAGGGGGGACGGGCAACTAATGAAAAACTGTTTTTT. It specifies CASSPEGGRATNEKLFF.